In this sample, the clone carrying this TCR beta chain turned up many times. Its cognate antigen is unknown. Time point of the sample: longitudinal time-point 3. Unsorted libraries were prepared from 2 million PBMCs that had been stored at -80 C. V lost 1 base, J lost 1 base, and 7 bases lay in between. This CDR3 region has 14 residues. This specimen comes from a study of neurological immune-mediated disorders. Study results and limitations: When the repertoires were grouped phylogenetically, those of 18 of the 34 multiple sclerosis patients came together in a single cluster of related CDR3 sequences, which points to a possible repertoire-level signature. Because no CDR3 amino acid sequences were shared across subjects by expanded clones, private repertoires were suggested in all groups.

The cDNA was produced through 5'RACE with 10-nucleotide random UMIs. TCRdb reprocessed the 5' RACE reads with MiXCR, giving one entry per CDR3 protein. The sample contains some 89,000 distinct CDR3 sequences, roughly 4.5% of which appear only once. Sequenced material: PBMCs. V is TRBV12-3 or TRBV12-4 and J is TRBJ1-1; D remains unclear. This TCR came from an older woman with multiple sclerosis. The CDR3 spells CASSLGRSNTEAFF. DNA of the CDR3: TGTGCCAGCAGTTTAGGTCGTTCGAACACTGAAGCTTTCTTT.